These 11 T cell receptor beta chains came from one sample sequenced in a study of identical twins. TCRdb independently ran MiXCR on the 5' RACE reads; one entry per CDR3 protein. The sample consists of 270,000 or so distinct CDR3 sequences, about 8% of them appearing once. The same sample was also used in a study of yellow fever vaccine responses in identical twins.

Sequenced input: CD8+ T cells sorted from blood. All receptors derive from a woman aged 18-30 years in good health.

The J gene is TRBJ2-2, the V gene TRBV12-3 or TRBV12-4, with TRBD1 matching 8 bases. The ends lost 7 bases at V and 3 bases at J; junction bases unmatched: 22. CDR3 length: 20 residues. The CDR3, as DNA: TGTGCCAGCACACAACCGGGACAGGTCTCCCTGAATGGGTACACCGGGGAGCTGTTTTTT. Its translation: CASTQPGQVSLNGYTGELFF.

This clonotype was seen a few times. The V call is TRBV4-3, the J call TRBJ2-5, with D perhaps given as TRBD1 or TRBD2 (6 bases each). CDR3 length equals 15 residues. Trimming took off 4 bases at V and 5 bases at J, with 17 bases between the two ends. The germline V gene has CDR1 LGHNA and CDR2 YSLEER. CDR3 amino acids: CASSPHSGAEETQYF. The CDR3 nucleotides read TGCGCCAGCAGCCCCCACTCGGGGGCAGAGGAGACCCAGTACTTC.

This clonotype appeared a few times. The J gene is TRBJ2-6, the V gene TRBV12-3 or TRBV12-4, with 7 bases aligning to TRBD1. With 5 bases clipped from V and 1 base from J, the junction kept 17 bases outside the gene matches. The CDR3 is 20 amino acids. In DNA, the CDR3 is TGTGCCAGCAGTACCCCCCAGGGGGAAGGAGTAGAATCTGGGGCCAACGTCCTGACTTTC. Translated: CASSTPQGEGVESGANVLTF.

This clonotype was seen at least ten times. The chain links TRBV7-9 to TRBJ2-2; 8 positions agree with TRBD2. Trimming removed 0 bases from V and 5 bases from J; junction bases left unmatched: 5. Looked up from germline, CDR1 is SEHNR and CDR2 is FQNEAQ (reference sequence). CDR3 size: 16 residues. The CDR3 bases are TGTGCCAGCAGCTTAGCGGGGACTAGTGTTACCGGGGAGCTGTTTTTT. The encoded protein is CASSLAGTSVTGELFF.

The table lists this clonotype with a few counts. This chain connects TRBV20-1 to TRBJ2-1; 8 bases line up with TRBD2. V shed 1 base and J 8 bases; nucleotides not matched to a gene: 10. The CDR3 loop spans 15 amino acids. Germline V gene sequence: CDR1 DFQATT, CDR2 SNEGSKA (reference sequence). The chain's CDR3 is CSARVELAVWHEQFF. The CDR3 coding sequence is TGCAGTGCTAGAGTTGAACTAGCGGTCTGGCATGAGCAGTTCTTC.

The chain couples TRBV10-1 to TRBJ2-2; possibly TRBD2 for D (5 bases). CDR1 and CDR2 from the germline V gene are WNHNN and SYGVQD (reference sequence). Deletions cut 0 bases from V and 7 bases from J, with 12 bases between. The CDR3 loop spans 15 amino acids. This CDR3 is CASSESGIPLGELFF. The CDR3 coding sequence is TGCGCCAGCAGTGAGTCCGGGATTCCCCTCGGGGAGCTGTTTTTT.

This sequence joins TRBV7-9 and TRBJ2-1; TRBD2 agrees at 9 bases. This CDR3 contains 13 residues. V gave up 8 bases and J gave up 8 bases; unmatched junction bases: 7. CDR1 is SEHNR and CDR2 is FQNEAQ in the germline V gene (reference sequence). DNA for the CDR3: TGTGCCAGCGGACTAGCGCTTTTCGATGAGCAGTTCTTC. This codes for CASGLALFDEQFF.

CDR3 sequence (DNA): TGTGCCAGCAGCTCAAGCTTTTACAATGAGCAGTTCTTC. Translating it yields CASSSSFYNEQFF. The V and J genes are TRBV7-2 and TRBJ2-1; D ambiguous. The CDR3 consists of 13 residues. Germline V CDR1 and CDR2: SGHTA, FQGNSA. Trimming cost V 4 bases and J 4 bases, with 8 bases left between them.

The rearrangement joins TRBV27 to TRBJ2-3; 14 nucleotides match TRBD2. This CDR3 comprises 19 residues. Germline V gene lookup returns CDR1 MNHEY and CDR2 SMNVEV (reference sequence). J lost 4 bases, V lost 4 bases, and 13 bases had no gene match. CDR3 nucleotides: TGTGCCAGCAGTTCCTTCAGACTAGCGGGGGGGCCTAGTCCAGATACGCAGTATTTT. Translated, it gives CASSSFRLAGGPSPDTQYF.

The J gene is TRBJ2-1, the V gene TRBV7-2, with D possibly TRBD2 on 6 matching bases. The CDR3 runs 12 residues. The germline V gene has CDR1 SGHTA and CDR2 FQGNSA. Trimming removed 5 bases at V and 10 bases at J, with 12 bases between. The CDR3 DNA follows: TGTGCCAGCAGCACTCGGACTAAGGAGCAGTTCTTC. As protein: CASSTRTKEQFF.

The chain has TRBV3-1 and TRBJ1-4, with D possibly TRBD1 on 6 matching bases. The CDR3 loop spans 12 amino acids. Trimming removed 5 bases from V and 12 bases from J, with 13 bases in between. CDR1 is LGHDT and CDR2 is YNNKEL in the germline V gene (reference sequence). CDR3: CASSSGEGELFF. Written as DNA, the CDR3 is TGTGCCAGCAGCTCAGGGGAGGGGGAACTGTTTTTT. The whole variable domain, remainder taken from reference TRBV3-1 and TRBJ1-4, is DTAVSQTPKYLVTQMGNDKSIKCEQNLGHDTMYWYKQDSKKFLKIMFSYNNKELIINETVPNRFSPKSPDKAHLNLHINSLELGDSAVYFCASSSGEGELFFGSGTQLSVL.